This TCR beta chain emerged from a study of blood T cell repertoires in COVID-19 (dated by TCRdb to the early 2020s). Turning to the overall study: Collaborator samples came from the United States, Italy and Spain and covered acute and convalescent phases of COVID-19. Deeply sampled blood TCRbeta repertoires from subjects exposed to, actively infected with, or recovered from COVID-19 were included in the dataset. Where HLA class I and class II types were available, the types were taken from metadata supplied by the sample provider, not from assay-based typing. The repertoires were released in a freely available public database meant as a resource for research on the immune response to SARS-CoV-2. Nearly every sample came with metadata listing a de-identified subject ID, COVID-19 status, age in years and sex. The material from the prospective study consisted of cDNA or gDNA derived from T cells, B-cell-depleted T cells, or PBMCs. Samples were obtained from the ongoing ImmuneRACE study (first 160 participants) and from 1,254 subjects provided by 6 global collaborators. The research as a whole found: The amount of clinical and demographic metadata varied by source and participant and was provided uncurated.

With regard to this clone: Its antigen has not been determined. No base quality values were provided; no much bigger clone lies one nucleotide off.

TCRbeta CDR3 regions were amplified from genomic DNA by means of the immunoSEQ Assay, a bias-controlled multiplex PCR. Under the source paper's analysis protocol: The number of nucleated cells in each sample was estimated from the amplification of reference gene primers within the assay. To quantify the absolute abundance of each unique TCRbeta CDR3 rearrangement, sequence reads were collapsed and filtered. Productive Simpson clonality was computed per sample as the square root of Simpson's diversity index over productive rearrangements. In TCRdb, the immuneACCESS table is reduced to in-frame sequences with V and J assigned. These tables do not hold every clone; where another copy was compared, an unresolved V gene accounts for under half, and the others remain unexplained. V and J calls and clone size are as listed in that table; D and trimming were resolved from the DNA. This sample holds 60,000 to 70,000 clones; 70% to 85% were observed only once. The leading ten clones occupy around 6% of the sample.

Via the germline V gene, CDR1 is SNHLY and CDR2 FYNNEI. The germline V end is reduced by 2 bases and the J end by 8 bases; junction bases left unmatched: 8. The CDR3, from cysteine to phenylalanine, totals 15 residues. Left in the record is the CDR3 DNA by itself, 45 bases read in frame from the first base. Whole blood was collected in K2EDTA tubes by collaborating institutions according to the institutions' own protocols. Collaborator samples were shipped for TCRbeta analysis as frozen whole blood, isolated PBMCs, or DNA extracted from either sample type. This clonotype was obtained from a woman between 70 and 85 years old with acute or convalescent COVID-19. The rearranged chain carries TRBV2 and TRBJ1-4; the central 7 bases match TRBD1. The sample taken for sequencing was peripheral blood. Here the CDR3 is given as CASSELGAGQEKLFF. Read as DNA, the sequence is TGTGCCAGCAGTGAATTGGGCGCGGGACAGGAAAAACTGTTTTTT.